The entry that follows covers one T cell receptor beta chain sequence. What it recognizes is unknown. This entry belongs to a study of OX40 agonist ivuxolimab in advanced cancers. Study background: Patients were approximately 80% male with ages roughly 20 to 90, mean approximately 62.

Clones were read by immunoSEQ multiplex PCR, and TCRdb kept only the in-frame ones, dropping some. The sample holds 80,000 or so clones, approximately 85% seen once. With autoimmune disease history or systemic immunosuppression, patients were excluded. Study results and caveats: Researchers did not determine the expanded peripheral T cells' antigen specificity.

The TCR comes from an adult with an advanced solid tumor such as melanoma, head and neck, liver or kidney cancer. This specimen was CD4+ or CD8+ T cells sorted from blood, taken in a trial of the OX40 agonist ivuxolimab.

The CDR3 sequence is CASSVEPPGQGRNQETQYF. The CDR3, as DNA: TGTGCCAGCAGCGTAGAACCTCCGGGACAGGGTAGGAACCAAGAGACCCAGTACTTC. This chain uses TRBV9 with TRBJ2-5; 9 nucleotides align to TRBD1. Trimming cost V 0 bases and J 0 bases; bases outside gene matches: 12. The germline CDR1 and CDR2 sequences are SGDLS and YYNGEE. CDR3 length equals 19 residues.